A selection of T cell receptor beta chains follows, all from one sample in a study of blood T cell repertoires in COVID-19. TCRdb's table, derived via immunoSEQ multiplex PCR, lists solely in-frame clones and lacks some. The repertoire holds over 100,000 clones, with approximately 84% as singletons. What was sequenced was peripheral blood. The receptors derive from a middle-aged man with active or convalescent COVID-19. Each CDR3 is given with its conserved first and last residue. D genes are given only for firm matches. A clone size is listed for some rows: how often the clone was seen (once, few, many), or a class if it is expanded.

V gene: TRBV30
clone size: -
D gene: -
J gene: TRBJ2-5
CDR3 protein: CAWIPAGRETQYF
CDR3 DNA: TGTGCCTGGATTCCGGCAGGGAGGGAGACCCAGTACTTC

V gene: TRBV12-3/TRBV12-4
clone size: -
D gene: -
J gene: TRBJ2-5
CDR3 protein: CASSLVQETQYF
CDR3 DNA: TGTGCCAGCAGTTTAGTACAAGAGACCCAGTACTTC

V gene: TRBV3-1/TRBV3-2
clone size: -
D gene: -
J gene: TRBJ1-2
CDR3 protein: CASSQRYGYTF
CDR3 DNA: TGTGCCAGCAGCCAACGTTATGGCTACACCTTC

V gene: TRBV19
clone size: once
D gene: TRBD2
J gene: TRBJ2-5
CDR3 protein: CASSDDRGGTRETQYF
CDR3 DNA: TGTGCCAGTAGTGACGACCGGGGGGGCACACGAGAGACCCAGTACTTC

V gene: TRBV2
clone size: -
D gene: -
J gene: TRBJ2-7
CDR3 protein: CATQGAQALEQYF
CDR3 DNA: TGTGCCACCCAGGGCGCACAGGCCCTCGAGCAGTACTTC

V gene: TRBV12-5
clone size: -
D gene: TRBD1
J gene: TRBJ1-5
CDR3 protein: CASGINSGTGDNQPQHF
CDR3 DNA: TGTGCTAGTGGGATAAACTCCGGGACAGGGGACAATCAGCCCCAGCATTTT

V gene: TRBV11-1
clone size: -
D gene: TRBD2
J gene: TRBJ2-3
CDR3 protein: CASSLATAGGQDTQYF
CDR3 DNA: TGTGCCAGCAGCTTAGCGACAGCGGGGGGGCAAGATACGCAGTATTTT

V gene: TRBV6-6
clone size: -
D gene: TRBD1
J gene: TRBJ2-7
CDR3 protein: CASSRGRQGAVEQYF
CDR3 DNA: TGTGCCAGCAGTAGGGGGAGACAGGGAGCGGTCGAGCAGTACTTC

V gene: TRBV15
clone size: -
D gene: TRBD1
J gene: TRBJ2-1
CDR3 protein: CATSRGTGDGQFF
CDR3 DNA: TGTGCCACCAGCAGAGGGACAGGTGACGGACAGTTCTTC

V gene: TRBV7-9
clone size: -
D gene: TRBD2
J gene: TRBJ2-1
CDR3 protein: CASSSFLAGAPKVF
CDR3 DNA: TGTGCCAGCAGCTCGTTCCTAGCGGGGGCCCCCAAGGTCTTC